These 24 T cell receptor beta chains came from one sample sequenced in a study of Tregs in tolerant kidney transplant recipients. CFSE-labeled recipient PBMCs were cultured more than 5 days with irradiated graft donor PBMCs, then FACS-sorted. For these receptors, no antigen is known. Sequencing used immunoSEQ multiplex PCR; TCRdb keeps in-frame clones, though not all of them. The sample lists about 8,300 clones, roughly 34% occurring once. The sequencing used CD8+ T cells from blood cultured with allogeneic cells, collected before the transplant. The receptors stem from a human patient who received a combined kidney and bone marrow transplant.

This chain links TRBV4-2 with TRBJ1-2; no reliable D call. V shed 5 bases and J shed 2 bases, with 12 bases lying between them. This CDR3 is 14 amino acids long. In germline, CDR1 is LGHNA, CDR2 YNFKEQ. Here the CDR3 reads CASSSTYQNYGYTF. The CDR3 bases are TGTGCCAGCAGCTCAACATACCAGAACTATGGCTACACCTTC.

The V gene is TRBV4-2, the J gene TRBJ2-7; 11 positions match TRBD2. With V trimmed by 4 bases and J by 2 bases, 4 bases remained unmatched. This CDR3 has 15 residues. In germline, CDR1 is LGHNA, CDR2 YNFKEQ. The CDR3 protein is CASSPTSGAAYEQYF. DNA of the CDR3: TGTGCCAGCAGCCCGACTAGCGGGGCCGCCTACGAGCAGTACTTC.

This clone was counted once. The CDR3 DNA follows: TGCGCCAGCAGCCTTCAGGGGAACTACGAGCAGTACTTC. Translation gives CASSLQGNYEQYF. This chain links TRBV4-1 with TRBJ2-7; TRBD1 might be the D (6 bases). Germline loops: CDR1 MGHRA, CDR2 YSYEKL. V was cut by 4 bases and J by 3 bases, with 10 bases left in between. The CDR3 has 13 amino acids.

The V gene is TRBV4-1, the J gene TRBJ2-1; no reliable D call. The germline gives CDR1 MGHRA, CDR2 YSYEKL. V lost 5 bases and J 0 bases, leaving 11 bases between the germline ends. The CDR3 sequence is 15 residues long. The CDR3 nucleotides are TGCGCCAGCAGCTACTTGCCGAGCTCCTACAATGAGCAGTTCTTC. This encodes CASSYLPSSYNEQFF.

The genes are TRBV27 and TRBJ2-5; 11 bases match TRBD2. The junction had 3 bases not matched to a gene; V was cut back by 2 bases and J by 1 base. Germline V lookup: CDR1 MNHEY, CDR2 SMNVEV (reference sequence). The CDR3 sequence is 16 residues long. Here the CDR3 reads CASSLILAGGQETQYF. The CDR3 bases are TGTGCCAGCAGTTTAATCCTAGCGGGGGGCCAAGAGACCCAGTACTTC.

This clone came up a few times. The chain joins TRBV7-8 to TRBJ2-3, with D tentatively TRBD1 (5 bases). V was shortened by 4 bases and J by 1 base, with 12 bases between the two germline ends. Germline CDR1 reads SGHVS; CDR2 reads FQNEAQ. The CDR3 totals 15 residues. CDR3: CASSSRGRRTDTQYF. DNA of the CDR3: TGTGCCAGCAGCTCTAGGGGCAGACGCACAGATACGCAGTATTTT.

The chain employs TRBV2 and TRBJ1-4, with 8 bases matching TRBD1. Unmatched junction bases numbered 18, after V lost 7 bases and J lost 8 bases. CDR3 length: 17 amino acids. From germline, CDR1 is SNHLY and CDR2 FYNNEI. CDR3 nucleotides: TGTGCCAGCACCCGTCCCGGGACAGGATTGGAAAGGGAAAAACTGTTTTTT. Its protein is CASTRPGTGLEREKLFF.

The gene calls are TRBV7-9 and TRBJ2-1; perhaps TRBD1 as D (5 bases). CDR1 and CDR2 from the germline V gene are SEHNR and FQNEAQ (reference sequence). The CDR3 is made up of 14 amino acids. Trimming took 3 bases from V and 7 from J, leaving 13 bases between them. Written as DNA, the CDR3 is TGTGCCAGCAGCTTTGGGGCAGGAAAAAATGAGCAGTTCTTC. Protein product: CASSFGAGKNEQFF.

This clone was detected a few times. This chain links TRBV4-1 with TRBJ1-2; D perhaps matches TRBD1 (5 bases). The CDR3 has 14 amino acids. Trimming pared 4 bases from V and 8 bases from J, leaving 17 bases between. CDR1 and CDR2 (germline): MGHRA, YSYEKL. CDR3 residues: CASSLPTDPLGYTF. In DNA, the CDR3 is TGCGCCAGCAGCCTCCCGACAGATCCGTTAGGCTACACCTTC.

The rearrangement uses TRBV13 and TRBJ2-5; 7 bases match TRBD2. Germline lookup yields CDR1 PRHDT and CDR2 FYEKMQ (reference sequence). The CDR3 is 16 amino acids. V dropped 0 bases and J dropped 7; count of bases not matched to a gene: 11. The CDR3 region is CASSLGGGRLLGTQYF. DNA of the CDR3: TGTGCCAGCAGCTTAGGTGGCGGGAGACTGTTGGGGACCCAGTACTTC.

This clone turned up a few times. The chain recombines TRBV5-1 with TRBJ1-1; D may be TRBD1 (6 bases). Trimming removed 0 bases from V and 1 base from J, with 7 bases in between. The CDR3 covers 14 residues. Germline V CDR1 and CDR2: SGHRS, YFSETQ. The CDR3 here is CASSLAQGNTEAFF. The CDR3 coding sequence is TGCGCCAGCAGCTTGGCACAGGGGAACACTGAAGCTTTCTTT.

The chain recombines TRBV4-2 with TRBJ2-7, with 8 bases that match TRBD2. Germline CDR1 LGHNA, CDR2 YNFKEQ. The CDR3 contains 14 residues. The junction had 7 bases not matched to a gene; V was cut back by 5 bases and J by 4 bases. CDR3 bases: TGTGCCAGCAGCAGAACGGGAGGGCCTTACGAGCAGTACTTC. Residues: CASSRTGGPYEQYF.

CDR3 sequence (DNA): TGTGCCAGCAGTCTTGCCGGGGACAGGGGTTACGAGCAGTACTTC. Translating it yields CASSLAGDRGYEQYF. The rearrangement uses TRBV27 and TRBJ2-7, with 10 nucleotides matching TRBD1. The CDR3 consists of 15 residues. The V and J ends lost 5 bases and 4 bases, in that order; junction bases with no gene match: 8. Germline V gene data show CDR1 as MNHEY and CDR2 as SMNVEV (reference sequence).

The chain links TRBV7-6 to TRBJ2-1, with 11 bases matching TRBD2. The CDR3 runs 15 residues. Germline V gene sequence: CDR1 SGHVS, CDR2 FNYEAQ. The V and J ends lost 5 bases and 7 bases, in that order; junction bases with no gene match: 7. The CDR3 loop is CASSELAGVINEQFF. The CDR3 coding sequence is TGTGCCAGCAGCGAACTAGCGGGGGTTATTAATGAGCAGTTCTTC.

This clone qualifies as medium-sized (0.01 to 0.1%). The chain combines TRBV29-1 with TRBJ2-7; 10 nucleotides align to TRBD2. The CDR3 is 14 residues long. The germline V gene encodes CDR1 SQVTM and CDR2 ANQGSEA. After removal of 6 bases from V and 5 bases from J, the junction contained 10 bases not matched to a gene. CDR3 nucleotides: TGCAGCGTCCGAAGCGGGGGGGCCGGTCACGAGCAGTACTTC. Its protein is CSVRSGGAGHEQYF.

CDR3 DNA sequence: TGTGCCAGTAGTACCCAGGGGGAGTTTGGAAACACCATATATTTT. Translating it yields CASSTQGEFGNTIYF. The chain combines TRBV19 with TRBJ1-3; 7 positions agree with TRBD1. The V gene end was trimmed by 4 bases and the J gene end by 3 bases; junction bases not matched to a gene: 6. This CDR3 region has 15 residues. In germline, CDR1 is LNHDA, CDR2 SQIVND (reference sequence).

The chain couples TRBV27 to TRBJ2-7, with 11 bases aligning to TRBD2. With 8 bases clipped from V and 1 base from J, the junction kept 10 bases outside the gene matches. CDR3 size: 16 residues. Germline lookup yields CDR1 MNHEY and CDR2 SMNVEV (reference sequence). The CDR3 loop reads CASFWLAGGGSYEQYF. The CDR3 DNA reads TGTGCCAGCTTCTGGCTAGCGGGAGGCGGGTCCTACGAGCAGTACTTC.

This clone occurred a few times. The genes are TRBV29-1 and TRBJ2-3, with 8 nucleotides matching TRBD2. The J segment lost 14 bases and the V segment lost 4 bases, leaving 8 bases of the junction unmatched. CDR3 size: 11 residues. CDR1 is SQVTM, CDR2 ANQGSEA, per germline. The CDR3 sequence is CSVAPAGARYF. In nucleotides, the CDR3 is TGCAGCGTTGCCCCAGCGGGGGCCCGGTATTTT.

The chain uses TRBV7-6 and TRBJ2-1; a weak D match, TRBD1 (6 bases). This CDR3 region has 12 residues. Germline-derived CDR1 and CDR2 are SGHVS and FNYEAQ. Deletions cut 4 bases from V and 8 bases from J, with 9 bases between. As DNA, the CDR3 is TGTGCCAGCAGCTCAACAGGGTATGAGCAGTTCTTC. Translation: CASSSTGYEQFF.

CDR3 loop: CASSSGQGGYEQYF. For the CDR3, the DNA is TGTGCCAGCAGCTCGGGACAGGGGGGCTACGAGCAGTACTTC. The chain uses TRBV7-2 and TRBJ2-7, with TRBD1 matching 11 bases. J lost 3 bases, V lost 4 bases, and 2 bases had no gene match. CDR3 length: 14 amino acids. Germline CDR1 reads SGHTA; CDR2 reads FQGNSA.

By frequency in the sample, this clone is medium-sized. The V call is TRBV27, the J call TRBJ2-3; a possible D gene is TRBD1 (5 bases). The CDR3 runs 14 residues. Germline CDR1 MNHEY, CDR2 SMNVEV (reference sequence). The V and J ends lost 0 bases and 11 bases respectively, with 15 bases between them. The CDR3 sequence: CASSLSTWGYMQYF. The DNA of the CDR3 is TGTGCCAGCAGTTTATCGACCTGGGGCTACATGCAGTATTTT.

To note about this clone: Other DNA sequences in the same sample also yield this CDR3. The gene calls are TRBV21-1 and TRBJ2-7; no DNA check was done on the table's D call, TRBD2. TRBV21-1 corresponds to a pseudogene. This CDR3 has 18 residues. The CDR3 spells CASSSGERTKFFYYEQYF. Here the CDR3 DNA reads TGTGCCAGCAGCTCGGGGGAACGGACCAAATTTTTTTACTACGAGCAGTACTTC.

This clone came up a few times. The J gene is TRBJ2-1, the V gene TRBV19, with no clear D. The V gene's germline CDR1 is LNHDA and CDR2 SQIVND (reference sequence). Trimming removed 7 bases at V and 7 bases at J, with 11 bases between. The CDR3 is 12 amino acids. The CDR3 region has the DNA TGTGCCAGTAACAGTCCGATTAATGAGCAGTTCTTC. Translated, it gives CASNSPINEQFF.

The chain employs TRBV27 and TRBJ1-1, with 9 positions matching TRBD1. The CDR3 has 15 amino acids. V lost 3 bases to trimming and J lost 5 bases; unmatched junction nucleotides: 7. Germline V CDR1 and CDR2: MNHEY, SMNVEV (reference sequence). CDR3 in amino acids: CASSFQGTGRTEAFF. The CDR3 DNA reads TGTGCCAGCAGTTTCCAAGGGACAGGGAGAACTGAAGCTTTCTTT.